The 30 T cell receptor beta chains below were found in one sample sequenced in a study of cytomegalovirus exposure and HLA in healthy donors. The PCR used 60 Vbeta and 13 Jbeta primers. Data came from immunoSEQ multiplex PCR; TCRdb stores just in-frame clones and leaves some out. The sample contains 120,000 to 150,000 clones, about 61% of which appear only once. The sequencing input was PBMCs. The receptors stem from a male donor in good health and CMV-seronegative.

This clone turned up a few times. This CDR3 is CASSQDEGAGNTIYF. As DNA, the CDR3 is TGCGCCAGCAGCCAAGATGAGGGGGCTGGAAACACCATATATTTT. V usage is TRBV4-1 and J usage is TRBJ1-3, with D perhaps TRBD1 (6 bases). Germline lookup yields CDR1 MGHRA and CDR2 YSYEKL. The germline V and J ends were trimmed by 0 bases and 2 bases, with 8 bases remaining between them. The CDR3 has 15 amino acids.

This chain links TRBV5-4 with TRBJ2-5; 9 bases align to TRBD2. The CDR3 has 17 residues. CDR1 and CDR2 (germline): SGHNT, YYREEE (reference sequence). V shed 7 bases, J shed 11 bases, and the junction held 24 bases outside the gene matches. CDR3 coding DNA: TGTGCCAGCTCCACGGGGCCCTTTAGCGGGGGACCCTGGGAGCAGTACTTC. Translation gives CASSTGPFSGGPWEQYF. Full variable domain (missing parts from reference TRBV5-4 and TRBJ2-5): ETGVTQSPTHLIKTRGQQVTLRCSSQSGHNTVSWYQQALGQGPQFIFQYYREEENGRGNFPPRFSGLQFPNYSSELNVNALELDDSALYLCASSTGPFSGGPWEQYFGPGTRLLVL.

This clone has more than one count but fewer than ten. The chain uses TRBV27 and TRBJ2-2; TRBD2 is a possible D gene (6 bases). Germline CDR1 reads MNHEY; CDR2 reads SMNVEV (reference sequence). The CDR3 runs 21 residues. V was trimmed by 1 base and J by 0 bases, leaving 24 bases between them. CDR3 coding DNA: TGTGCCAGCAGTTTATATTTTTTTGTGATAGCGGACCACGCGAACACCGGGGAGCTGTTTTTT. Protein sequence: CASSLYFFVIADHANTGELFF.

The chain recombines TRBV30 with TRBJ2-2, with 7 bases fitting TRBD1. CDR1 and CDR2 from the germline V gene are GTSNPN and SVGIG (reference sequence). This CDR3 has 16 residues. The V segment lost 3 bases and the J segment 1 base; nucleotides outside the gene matches: 8. The DNA for the CDR3 is TGTGCCTGGAGGGTTTGGACAGGATTGAACACCGGGGAGCTGTTTTTT. Encoded protein: CAWRVWTGLNTGELFF.

This clone showed up just a few times. The chain joins TRBV28 to TRBJ2-7; 7 bases align to TRBD1. V shed 5 bases, J shed 6 bases, and the junction held 13 bases outside the gene matches. The CDR3 runs to 15 residues. Germline CDR1 and CDR2: MDHEN and SYDVKM. The CDR3 region has the DNA TGTGCCAGCAGTCCTCGGACAGGTGGGTGGGTCGAGCAGTACTTC. Translation gives CASSPRTGGWVEQYF.

This chain joins TRBV2 and TRBJ1-5, with 8 bases identical to TRBD1. This CDR3 is built from 13 residues. Germline-derived CDR1 and CDR2 are SNHLY and FYNNEI. Trimming removed 6 bases from V and 9 bases from J; junction bases left unmatched: 7. The CDR3 DNA follows: TGTGCCAGCAGCACAGGGGGGAAAGGGCCCCAGCATTTT. This encodes CASSTGGKGPQHF. The full variable domain, in which reference TRBV2 and TRBJ1-5 provide the parts outside the CDR3, is EPEVTQTPSHQVTQMGQEVILRCVPISNHLYFYWYRQILGQKVEFLVSFYNNEISEKSEIFDDQFSVERPDGSNFTLKIRSTKLEDSAMYFCASSTGGKGPQHFGDGTRLSIL.

This clone was recorded a few times. The gene calls are TRBV6-5 and TRBJ2-1; D might be TRBD1 (5 bases). The V gene's germline CDR1 is MNHEY and CDR2 SVGAGI. V gave up 2 bases and J gave up 8 bases, with 16 bases separating them. The CDR3 sequence is 15 residues long. This chain's CDR3 is CASSYPTQGIHEQFF. Written as DNA, the CDR3 is TGTGCCAGCAGTTACCCCACCCAGGGTATCCATGAGCAGTTCTTC.

This clone was seen a handful of times. The chain links TRBV13 to TRBJ2-5; no clear D. The germline CDR1 and CDR2 sequences are PRHDT and FYEKMQ (reference sequence). Trimming cost V 5 bases and J 3 bases, with 10 bases left between them. CDR3 length equals 13 residues. Here the CDR3 reads CASSVNREETQYF. The DNA of the CDR3 is TGTGCCAGCAGCGTAAACAGAGAAGAGACCCAGTACTTC.

This clone was counted only a few times. The V call is TRBV7-9, the J call TRBJ1-3; D unresolved. The germline gives CDR1 SEHNR, CDR2 FQNEAQ (reference sequence). Trimming took 5 bases from V and 0 from J, leaving 17 bases between them. The length of the CDR3 is 17 residues. The CDR3 region is CASSPQAAASSGNTIYF. The CDR3, as DNA: TGTGCCAGCAGCCCTCAGGCTGCAGCAAGCTCTGGAAACACCATATATTTT.

The chain employs TRBV7-6 and TRBJ2-7; TRBD1 matches at 10 bases. This CDR3 contains 15 residues. V lost 0 bases and J lost 6; bases outside the gene matches: 5. Germline V gene data show CDR1 as SGHVS and CDR2 as FNYEAQ. The CDR3 DNA sequence: TGTGCCAGCAGCTTAGCGGGGGACAGGGGCGGCGAGCAGTACTTC. Its protein is CASSLAGDRGGEQYF.

This sequence joins TRBV2 and TRBJ1-2; the D gene is possibly TRBD1 (6 bases). V was trimmed by 8 bases and J by 8 bases, leaving 21 bases between them. CDR3 length equals 14 residues. Germline assignment: CDR1 SNHLY and CDR2 FYNNEI. The CDR3 region has the DNA TGTGCCAGCCTCAAGGACAGTTCGGGTCGAGGCTACACCTTC. This encodes CASLKDSSGRGYTF.

To note about this clone: One junction end does not reproduce the germline sequence, and a read error may be involved. Other DNA sequences in the sample encode the same CDR3. This sequence joins TRBV30 and TRBJ1-6; D gene ambiguous. The germline gives CDR1 GTSNPN, CDR2 SVGIG (reference sequence). CDR3 length: 13 amino acids. The CDR3 coding sequence is TGTGCCTGGAGTCCTAATAAAAATTCACCCCTCCACTTC. Translated: CAWSPNKNSPLHF.

The chain carries TRBV15 and TRBJ2-7; 9 nucleotides align to TRBD1. Germline CDR1 and CDR2: LNHNV and YYDKDF (reference sequence). V shed 1 base, J shed 3 bases, and the junction held 4 bases outside the gene matches. There are 15 residues in the CDR3. CDR3 protein: CATSRGGTGLYEQYF. Here the CDR3 DNA reads TGTGCCACCAGCAGAGGGGGGACAGGGCTCTACGAGCAGTACTTC.

The chain is built from TRBV7-9 and TRBJ2-3, with 8 bases lining up with TRBD1. V was clipped by 7 bases and J by 1 base; unmatched bases: 7. The CDR3 length is 15 residues. Germline CDR1 reads SEHNR; CDR2 reads FQNEAQ (reference sequence). Here the CDR3 DNA reads TGTGCCAGCAACGGACAGGGCTCGGGCACAGATACGCAGTATTTT. Its protein product is CASNGQGSGTDTQYF.

CDR3 protein: CASSLSAWVRGPTDTQYF. The CDR3 region has the DNA TGTGCCAGCAGCTTGTCCGCTTGGGTCAGGGGGCCCACAGATACGCAGTATTTT. The chain recombines TRBV5-6 with TRBJ2-3, with 8 bases fitting TRBD1. Germline loops: CDR1 SGHDT, CDR2 YYEEEE. The CDR3 is made up of 18 amino acids. The V gene end was trimmed by 1 base and the J gene end by 2 bases; junction bases not matched to a gene: 12. Variable domain in full (rest from reference TRBV5-6 and TRBJ2-3): DAGVTQSPTHLIKTRGQQVTLRCSPKSGHDTVSWYQQALGQGPQFIFQYYEEEERQRGNFPDRFSGHQFPNYSSELNVNALLLGDSALYLCASSLSAWVRGPTDTQYFGPGTRLTVL.

This chain uses TRBV29-1 with TRBJ1-5, with 9 nucleotides matching TRBD1. The germline V gene has CDR1 SQVTM and CDR2 ANQGSEA. V dropped 7 bases and J dropped 5; count of bases not matched to a gene: 12. CDR3 length: 15 amino acids. DNA of the CDR3: TGCAGCGCAGCCGCCGGGACAGGGCGCGATCAGCCCCAGCATTTT. Translation: CSAAAGTGRDQPQHF.

J is TRBJ2-3 and V is TRBV7-3; 16 nucleotides line up with TRBD2. This CDR3 has 17 amino acids. The germline V gene has CDR1 SGHTA and CDR2 FQGTGA. The ends lost 2 bases at V and 5 bases at J; junction bases unmatched: 4. CDR3 in amino acids: CASSLSGTSGGGDTQYF. For the CDR3, the DNA is TGTGCCAGCAGCTTATCCGGGACTAGCGGGGGGGGAGATACGCAGTATTTT. The full variable domain, its missing parts supplied by reference TRBV7-3 and TRBJ2-3, is GAGVSQTPSNKVTEKGKYVELRCDPISGHTALYWYRQSLGQGPEFLIYFQGTGAADDSGLPNDRFFAVRPEGSVSTLKIQRTERGDSAVYLCASSLSGTSGGGDTQYFGPGTRLTVL.

The V call is TRBV6-5, the J call TRBJ2-2; no firm D call. CDR1 MNHEY and CDR2 SVGAGI come from the germline V gene. Trimming took 0 bases from V and 1 from J, leaving 6 bases between them. This CDR3 has 15 residues. CDR3: CASSYSPGNTGELFF. The CDR3 region has the DNA TGTGCCAGCAGTTACTCCCCAGGGAACACCGGGGAGCTGTTTTTT.

The V gene is TRBV27, the J gene TRBJ1-5; tentative D call: TRBD1 (6 bases). Germline-derived CDR1 and CDR2 are MNHEY and SMNVEV (reference sequence). Trimming removed 2 bases from V and 2 bases from J, with 22 bases in between. The CDR3 has 19 amino acids. CDR3: CASSLIPSLRGGRNQPQHF. Written as DNA, the CDR3 is TGTGCCAGCAGTTTAATCCCGAGTTTGAGGGGGGGCCGCAATCAGCCCCAGCATTTT.

V is TRBV5-1 and J is TRBJ2-2, with D perhaps TRBD2 (5 bases). The V gene lost 3 bases and the J gene lost 6 bases, with 12 bases spanning the gap. CDR1 is SGHRS, CDR2 YFSETQ, per germline. This CDR3 has 14 amino acids. Written as DNA, the CDR3 is TGCGCCAGCAGCTCCCCGGGCGGGTCCGGGGAGCTGTTTTTT. This sequence encodes CASSSPGGSGELFF.

This clone showed up just a few times. The rearrangement uses TRBV7-8 and TRBJ1-6; perhaps TRBD1 as D (6 bases). From germline, CDR1 is SGHVS and CDR2 FQNEAQ. Trimming pared 3 bases from V and 6 bases from J, leaving 24 bases between. The CDR3 is 19 residues long. This CDR3 is CASSFHYRTATNSNSPLHF. The CDR3 coding sequence is TGTGCCAGCAGCTTTCATTATCGGACAGCCACGAACAGTAATTCACCCCTCCACTTT.

This clone appeared a few times. This rearrangement joins TRBV4-3 to TRBJ1-5; D unresolved. The CDR3 is 13 amino acids. Trimming took off 0 bases at V and 6 bases at J, with 6 bases between the two ends. CDR1 and CDR2 from the germline V gene are LGHNA and YSLEER. CDR3 sequence reads: CASSQEVAQPQHF. In DNA, the CDR3 is TGCGCCAGCAGCCAAGAAGTGGCTCAGCCCCAGCATTTT.

Notes on this clone: A much larger clone lies a single base off, so this may be a read error. The rearrangement uses TRBV11-2 and TRBJ2-5; tentative D call: TRBD2 (5 bases). V lost 5 bases and J 5 bases, leaving 9 bases between the germline ends. Germline-derived CDR1 and CDR2 are SGHAT and FQNNGV. This CDR3 spans 12 amino acids. In DNA form, the CDR3 reads TGTGCCAGCAGCCCGCCGGGGGAGACCCAGTACTTC. As protein: CASSPPGETQYF.

This clone was counted between two and nine times. V is TRBV7-2 and J is TRBJ2-2; 9 bases match TRBD2. The CDR3 totals 16 residues. CDR1 and CDR2 from the germline V gene are SGHTA and FQGNSA. Germline trimming cut 5 bases from V and 0 bases from J; bases unmatched to any gene: 4. As DNA, the CDR3 is TGTGCCAGCAGCCCGCGCGGGGGGGCGAACACCGGGGAGCTGTTTTTT. This encodes CASSPRGGANTGELFF.

CDR3: CATTGTSGTDTQYF. The CDR3 coding sequence is TGTGCCACTACCGGGACTAGCGGCACAGATACGCAGTATTTT. The V and J genes are TRBV6-1 and TRBJ2-3; 10 bases are a match to TRBD2. This CDR3 is 14 amino acids long. CDR1 and CDR2 from the germline V gene are MNHNS and SASEGT. V lost 10 bases, J lost 1 base, and 5 bases stayed unmatched.

This clone was found a few times. The rearrangement uses TRBV5-6 and TRBJ2-7; D gene unclear. This CDR3 is built from 11 residues. CDR1 SGHDT and CDR2 YYEEEE come from the germline V gene. Trimming removed 1 base at V and 6 bases at J, with 5 bases between. In DNA form, the CDR3 reads TGTGCCAGCAGCTTGTCTTCCGAGCAGTACTTC. Encoded protein: CASSLSSEQYF.

This chain joins TRBV5-4 and TRBJ2-3; 8 bases match TRBD2. Per the germline V gene, CDR1 is SGHNT and CDR2 is YYREEE (reference sequence). The CDR3 consists of 16 residues. The V segment lost 4 bases and the J segment 4 bases; nucleotides outside the gene matches: 11. The CDR3 nucleotides are TGTGCCAGCAGCCCGAATCCCCGGGGGGGGTCAGATACGCAGTATTTT. Protein product: CASSPNPRGGSDTQYF.

This chain joins TRBV6-6 and TRBJ1-5, with TRBD1 matching over 7 bases. V dropped 5 bases and J dropped 5; count of bases not matched to a gene: 6. Germline CDR1 MNHNY, CDR2 SVGAGI (reference sequence). CDR3 length: 14 residues. CDR3 region: CASSKGQLDQPQHF. DNA for the CDR3: TGTGCCAGCAGTAAGGGACAGCTAGATCAGCCCCAGCATTTT.

The chain carries TRBV28 and TRBJ1-2, with D possibly being TRBD1 (5 bases). The germline V gene encodes CDR1 MDHEN and CDR2 SYDVKM. The CDR3 consists of 13 residues. The ends were cut back, 6 bases at V and 1 base at J, with 9 bases in the middle. CDR3 nucleotides: TGTGCCAGCAGAGCTCAGGGTAACTATGGCTACACCTTC. Translating gives CASRAQGNYGYTF.

This clone has only a few counts. The gene calls are TRBV11-2 and TRBJ1-1, with a tentative D call TRBD1 (6 bases). The germline CDR1 and CDR2 sequences are SGHAT and FQNNGV. This CDR3 comprises 15 residues. Trimming left V 3 bases short and J 5 bases short, with 16 bases between. The chain's CDR3 is CASSFTGRLGTEAFF. CDR3 nucleotide sequence: TGTGCCAGCAGCTTTACAGGGAGACTTGGGACTGAAGCTTTCTTT.